The rows below give T cell receptor beta chains drawn from one sample of a study of CD8 T cells in Susac syndrome. TCRdb processed the immunoSEQ multiplex PCR reads anew with MiXCR; each CDR3 protein has one entry. The top ten clones hold under 0.6% of a sample with tens of thousands of distinct CDR3 sequences, approximately 95% of them seen once. Sequenced sample: CD8+ T cells from PBMCs. The receptors come from a human donor with Susac syndrome. Both conserved end residues are part of each CDR3. The order of the fields is J gene, D gene, V gene, clone size, CDR3 protein, CDR3 DNA. D genes are given only for firm matches. Rows may omit the clone size; those that give it use once, few, many or a size class.

>TRBJ2-7|TRBD2|TRBV15|.
CATRDLAGTYEQYF
TGTGCCACCAGGGATCTAGCGGGTACCTACGAGCAGTACTTC
>TRBJ1-1|.|TRBV25-1|.
CASSELSVGMHTEAFF
TGTGCCAGCAGTGAATTGAGTGTAGGGATGCACACTGAAGCTTTCTTT
>TRBJ2-1|.|TRBV24-1|.
CATSTAGYLSHKEQFF
TGTGCCACCAGTACTGCGGGGTACCTCTCCCACAAAGAGCAGTTCTTC
>TRBJ1-2|.|TRBV19|.
CASSMAGLNYGYTF
TGTGCCAGTAGTATGGCAGGGCTTAACTATGGCTACACCTTC
>TRBJ2-1|.|TRBV20-1|once
CSASDRAGTYNEQFF
TGCAGTGCTAGTGATCGGGCAGGGACCTACAATGAGCAGTTCTTC
>TRBJ1-1|.|TRBV27|.
CASSATPNTEAFF
TGTGCCAGCAGTGCTACGCCGAACACTGAAGCTTTCTTT
>TRBJ2-2|.|TRBV20-1|.
CSASPSFTGELFF
TGCAGTGCTAGTCCTAGTTTCACCGGGGAGCTGTTTTTT
>TRBJ2-4|TRBD1|TRBV3-1|once
CASSQTGGRNIQYF
TGTGCCAGCAGCCAAACAGGGGGTAGAAACATTCAGTACTTC
>TRBJ2-5|.|TRBV11-1|.
CASSFSFGVQETQYF
TGTGCCAGCAGCTTTTCTTTCGGGGTTCAAGAGACCCAGTACTTC
>TRBJ1-1|.|TRBV6-1|.
CASSQPRLPAKNTEAFF
TGTGCCAGCAGCCAACCGAGATTGCCAGCGAAGAACACTGAAGCTTTCTTT
>TRBJ2-1|.|TRBV15|.
CATSTRLEAYNEQFF
TGTGCCACCAGCACCCGACTAGAGGCCTACAATGAGCAGTTCTTC
>TRBJ2-1|.|TRBV28|.
CASSLSQGNNEQFF
TGTGCCAGCAGTTTATCCCAGGGGAACAATGAGCAGTTCTTC
>TRBJ2-3|TRBD2|TRBV20-1|.
CSATSSGRAEDTQYF
TGCAGTGCCACCTCTAGCGGGAGGGCAGAAGATACGCAGTATTTT
>TRBJ2-7|TRBD1|TRBV28|.
CASSSRDRDPEQYF
TGTGCCAGCAGTTCCCGGGACAGGGACCCCGAGCAGTACTTC
>TRBJ2-3|.|TRBV6-5|.
CASSARTTDTQYF
TGTGCCAGCAGTGCTAGGACCACAGATACGCAGTATTTT
>TRBJ2-1|.|TRBV11-3|.
CASSVVVDEQFF
TGTGCCAGCAGCGTGGTGGTCGATGAGCAGTTCTTC
>TRBJ2-3|TRBD2|TRBV2|.
CASKLAGWRADTQYF
TGTGCCAGCAAGCTAGCGGGATGGAGGGCAGATACGCAGTATTTT
>TRBJ2-5|.|TRBV29-1|.
CSPKQGPKTAQYF
TGCAGCCCAAAACAGGGTCCGAAGACGGCCCAGTACTTC
>TRBJ2-1|.|TRBV29-1|.
CSVEFLVSHNEQFF
TGCAGCGTTGAATTCCTAGTTAGCCACAATGAGCAGTTCTTC
>TRBJ1-5|.|TRBV5-4|.
CASSVSGEGNQPQHF
TGTGCCAGCAGCGTCTCCGGGGAGGGGAATCAGCCCCAGCATTTT
>TRBJ2-7|TRBD1|TRBV9|.
CASSVDRGSYEQYF
TGTGCCAGCAGCGTAGACAGGGGTTCCTACGAGCAGTACTTC
>TRBJ2-1|.|TRBV28|.
CASSSRERLGEQFF
TGTGCCAGCAGTTCTCGGGAGAGGTTGGGTGAGCAGTTCTTC
>TRBJ2-1|TRBD1|TRBV7-6|.
CASSLAGQPEQFF
TGTGCCAGCAGCTTAGCGGGACAGCCGGAGCAGTTCTTC
>TRBJ2-7|TRBD2|TRBV5-1|.
CASSPGLAIHEQYF
TGCGCCAGCAGCCCGGGACTAGCGATCCACGAGCAGTACTTC
>TRBJ1-1|.|TRBV12-3/TRBV12-4|.
CASSPQINTEAFF
TGTGCCAGCAGCCCACAAATTAACACTGAAGCTTTCTTT
>TRBJ1-2|.|TRBV27|.
CASSPLRGADGYTF
TGTGCCAGCAGTCCCCTGCGGGGGGCGGATGGCTACACCTTC
>TRBJ2-3|TRBD2|TRBV30|.
CAWSAGTSGTDTQYF
TGTGCCTGGAGTGCCGGGACTAGCGGCACAGATACGCAGTATTTT
>TRBJ2-3|.|TRBV11-2|once
CASSPGSDTQYF
TGTGCCAGCAGCCCCGGTTCGGATACGCAGTATTTT
>TRBJ2-5|TRBD2|TRBV14|.
CASSHTSDQETQYF
TGTGCCAGCAGCCATACTAGCGACCAAGAGACCCAGTACTTC
>TRBJ2-7|.|TRBV13|.
CASSPPGSSYEQYF
TGTGCCAGCAGCCCACCGGGAAGCTCCTACGAGCAGTACTTC
>TRBJ2-7|.|TRBV20-1|.
CSASTENEQYF
TGCAGTGCTTCGACAGAGAACGAGCAGTACTTC
>TRBJ2-1|TRBD2|TRBV4-3|.
CASSQDLTSVDNEQFF
TGCGCCAGCAGCCAAGATCTTACTAGCGTGGACAATGAGCAGTTCTTC
>TRBJ2-3|.|TRBV3-1|.
CASSQDGGGTVNTDTQYF
TGTGCCAGCAGCCAAGACGGTGGGGGGACAGTTAACACAGATACGCAGTATTTT
>TRBJ2-4|TRBD1|TRBV5-1|.
CASSSSRGQGAKNIQYF
TGCGCCAGCAGCTCCTCTAGGGGACAGGGGGCCAAAAACATTCAGTACTTC
>TRBJ1-4|TRBD1|TRBV7-9|.
CASSSSDRVWEKLFF
TGTGCCAGCAGCTCCAGCGACAGGGTGTGGGAAAAACTGTTTTTT
>TRBJ2-5|.|TRBV12-3/TRBV12-4|.
CASKPGLGRETQYF
TGTGCCAGCAAACCGGGGCTGGGGCGAGAGACCCAGTACTTC
>TRBJ1-1|.|TRBV6-6|.
CASSPLTEAFF
TGTGCCAGCAGTCCGCTCACTGAAGCTTTCTTT
>TRBJ2-2|.|TRBV24-1|.
CATSDSFIGRDTGELFF
TGTGCCACCAGTGATTCCTTTATCGGTCGGGACACCGGGGAGCTGTTTTTT
>TRBJ2-2|TRBD2|TRBV7-8|.
CASLGLAGGGHGELFF
TGTGCCAGCTTGGGACTAGCGGGAGGTGGGCACGGGGAGCTGTTTTTT
>TRBJ1-2|.|TRBV13|.
CASSLGQARGYTF
TGTGCCAGCAGCTTAGGGCAGGCAAGGGGCTACACCTTC
>TRBJ2-1|.|TRBV15|.
CATSREDSHNEQFF
TGTGCCACCAGCAGAGAGGACTCCCACAATGAGCAGTTCTTC
>TRBJ2-7|.|TRBV7-9|.
CASSGTDEQYF
TGTGCCAGCAGCGGGACTGACGAGCAGTACTTC
>TRBJ2-1|.|TRBV4-3|once
CASSQDDSYNEQFF
TGCGCCAGCAGCCAAGATGACAGTTACAATGAGCAGTTCTTC
>TRBJ2-7|TRBD1|TRBV5-6|.
CASSVGQGAYEQYF
TGTGCCAGCAGCGTGGGACAGGGGGCCTACGAGCAGTACTTC
>TRBJ1-5|TRBD1|TRBV6-5|.
CASSPGTGFDQPQHF
TGTGCCAGCAGTCCCGGGACAGGGTTCGATCAGCCCCAGCATTTT
>TRBJ2-5|.|TRBV9|.
CASSVGGDIWETQYF
TGTGCCAGCAGCGTAGGGGGGGACATATGGGAGACCCAGTACTTC
>TRBJ2-7|.|TRBV4-3|.
CASSQDGGIYEQYF
TGCGCCAGCAGCCAAGACGGCGGGATCTACGAGCAGTACTTC
>TRBJ1-2|.|TRBV20-1|.
CSARNRFLNGYTF
TGCAGTGCTAGAAATAGGTTTCTCAATGGCTACACCTTC